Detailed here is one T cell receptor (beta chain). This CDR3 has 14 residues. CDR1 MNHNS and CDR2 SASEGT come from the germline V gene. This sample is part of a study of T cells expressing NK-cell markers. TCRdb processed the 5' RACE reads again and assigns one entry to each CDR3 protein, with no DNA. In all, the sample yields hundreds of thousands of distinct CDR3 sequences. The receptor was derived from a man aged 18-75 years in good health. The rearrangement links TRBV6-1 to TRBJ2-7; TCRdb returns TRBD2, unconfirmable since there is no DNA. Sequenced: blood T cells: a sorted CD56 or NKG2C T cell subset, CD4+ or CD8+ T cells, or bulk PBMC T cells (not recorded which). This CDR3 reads CATAAARTNYEQYF.